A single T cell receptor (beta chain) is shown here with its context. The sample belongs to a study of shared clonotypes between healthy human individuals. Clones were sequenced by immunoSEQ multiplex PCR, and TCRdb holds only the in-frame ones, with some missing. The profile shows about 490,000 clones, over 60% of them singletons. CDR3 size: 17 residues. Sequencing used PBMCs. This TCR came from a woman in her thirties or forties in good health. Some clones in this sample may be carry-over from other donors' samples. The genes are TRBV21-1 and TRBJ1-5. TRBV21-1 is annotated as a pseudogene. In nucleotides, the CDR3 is TGTGCCAGCAGCCCCGGGGTGGCGATCAGTGGCAATCAGCCCCAGCATTTT. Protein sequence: CASSPGVAISGNQPQHF.